Described below is a single TCR beta chain sequence and its context. Germline assignment: CDR1 SNHLY and CDR2 FYNNEI. The CDR3 has 15 residues. Trimming cost V 6 bases and J 6 bases; bases outside gene matches: 3. This specimen comes from a study of blood T cell repertoires in COVID-19. Sequencing used immunoSEQ multiplex PCR; TCRdb keeps in-frame clones, though not all of them. The sample consists of around 110,000 clones, less than 85% of them appearing once. This receptor was taken from a man aged 25 to 45 with acute or convalescent COVID-19. The sequenced sample consisted of peripheral blood. The genes are TRBV2 and TRBJ2-2, with TRBD2 matching 14 bases. CDR3 sequence (DNA): TGTGCCAGCAGAGGGACTAGCGGGGGTGCCGGGGAGCTGTTTTTT. Protein: CASRGTSGGAGELFF.